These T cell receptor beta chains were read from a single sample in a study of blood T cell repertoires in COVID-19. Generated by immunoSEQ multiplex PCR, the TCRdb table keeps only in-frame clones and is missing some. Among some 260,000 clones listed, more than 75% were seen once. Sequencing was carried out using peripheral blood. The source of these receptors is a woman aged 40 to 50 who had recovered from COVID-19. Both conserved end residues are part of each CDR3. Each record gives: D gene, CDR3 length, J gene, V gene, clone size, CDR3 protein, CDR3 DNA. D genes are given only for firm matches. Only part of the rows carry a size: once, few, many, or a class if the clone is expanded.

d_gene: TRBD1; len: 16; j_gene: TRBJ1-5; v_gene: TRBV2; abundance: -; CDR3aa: CASTGQAPAPGQPQHF; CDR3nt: TGTGCCAGCACCGGACAGGCCCCAGCCCCGGGTCAGCCCCAGCATTTT
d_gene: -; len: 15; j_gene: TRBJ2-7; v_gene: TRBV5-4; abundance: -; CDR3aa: CASSPGGQSSYEQYF; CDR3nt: TGTGCCAGCAGCCCCGGGGGTCAGAGCTCCTACGAGCAGTACTTC
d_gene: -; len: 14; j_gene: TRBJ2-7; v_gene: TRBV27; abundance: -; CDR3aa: CASSPQGRGQGQYF; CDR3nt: TGTGCCAGCAGTCCACAGGGTCGCGGGCAGGGCCAGTACTTC
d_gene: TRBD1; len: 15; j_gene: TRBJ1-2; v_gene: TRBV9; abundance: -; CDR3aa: CASSEASDRVEGYTF; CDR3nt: TGTGCCAGCAGCGAGGCCTCGGACAGGGTCGAGGGCTACACCTTC
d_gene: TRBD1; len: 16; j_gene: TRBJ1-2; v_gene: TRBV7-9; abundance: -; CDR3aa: CASSPDPGQGDYGYTF; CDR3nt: TGTGCCAGCAGCCCAGACCCGGGACAGGGGGACTATGGCTACACCTTC
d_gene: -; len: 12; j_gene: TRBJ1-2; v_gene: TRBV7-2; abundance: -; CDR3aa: CASSRDNGGYTF; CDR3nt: TGTGCCAGCAGCCGCGACAACGGTGGCTACACCTTC
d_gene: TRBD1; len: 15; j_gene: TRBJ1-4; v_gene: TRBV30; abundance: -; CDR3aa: CAWSGTGTGGEKLFF; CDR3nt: TGTGCCTGGAGTGGGACCGGGACAGGGGGTGAAAAACTGTTTTTT
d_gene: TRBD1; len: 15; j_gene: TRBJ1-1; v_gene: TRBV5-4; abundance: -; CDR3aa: CASSLPDRAGTEAFF; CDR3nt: TGTGCCAGCAGCTTGCCGGACAGGGCGGGCACTGAAGCTTTCTTT
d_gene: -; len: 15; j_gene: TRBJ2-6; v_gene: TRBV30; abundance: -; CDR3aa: CAWSHRGSGANVLTF; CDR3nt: TGTGCCTGGAGCCATAGGGGGTCTGGGGCCAACGTCCTGACTTTC
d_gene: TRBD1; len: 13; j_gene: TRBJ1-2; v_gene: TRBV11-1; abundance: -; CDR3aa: CASRRTGGYGYTF; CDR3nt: TGTGCCAGCAGGAGGACAGGGGGCTATGGCTACACCTTC
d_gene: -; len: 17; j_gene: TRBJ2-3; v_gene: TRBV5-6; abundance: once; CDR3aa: CASARRRVSASTDTQYF; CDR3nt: TGTGCCAGCGCCCGGCGGCGGGTGAGTGCTAGCACAGATACGCAGTATTTT
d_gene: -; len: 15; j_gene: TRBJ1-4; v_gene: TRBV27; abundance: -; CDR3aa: CASSLATGGQGKLFF; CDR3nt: TGTGCCAGCAGTTTGGCCACGGGGGGGCAGGGGAAACTGTTTTTT
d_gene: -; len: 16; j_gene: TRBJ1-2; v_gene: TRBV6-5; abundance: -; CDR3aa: CASSYDTGSDNYGYTF; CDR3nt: TGTGCCAGCAGTTATGATACAGGGTCTGATAACTATGGCTACACCTTC
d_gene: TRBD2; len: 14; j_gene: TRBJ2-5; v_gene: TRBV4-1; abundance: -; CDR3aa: CASSHLPTSGAQYF; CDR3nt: TGCGCCAGCAGCCACCTCCCTACTAGCGGGGCCCAGTACTTC
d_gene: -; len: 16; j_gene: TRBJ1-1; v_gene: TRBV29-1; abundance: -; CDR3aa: CSVEDLGVRGNTEAFF; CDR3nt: TGCAGCGTTGAAGATCTTGGCGTCAGGGGGAACACTGAAGCTTTCTTT
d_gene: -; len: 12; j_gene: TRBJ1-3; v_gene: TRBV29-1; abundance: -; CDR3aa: CSGGASGNTIYF; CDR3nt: TGCAGCGGGGGGGCCTCTGGAAACACCATATATTTT
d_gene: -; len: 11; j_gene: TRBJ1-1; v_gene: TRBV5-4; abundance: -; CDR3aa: CASHGATEAFF; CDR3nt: TGTGCCAGCCATGGAGCCACTGAAGCTTTCTTT
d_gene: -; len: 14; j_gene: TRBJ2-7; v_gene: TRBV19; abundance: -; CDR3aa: CASSGGESSYEQYF; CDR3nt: TGTGCCAGTAGTGGCGGGGAAAGCTCCTACGAGCAGTACTTC
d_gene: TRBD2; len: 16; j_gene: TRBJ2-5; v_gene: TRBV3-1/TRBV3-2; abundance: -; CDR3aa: CASSQRLAGQQETQYF; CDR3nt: TGTGCCAGCAGCCAAAGACTAGCGGGGCAACAAGAGACCCAGTACTTC
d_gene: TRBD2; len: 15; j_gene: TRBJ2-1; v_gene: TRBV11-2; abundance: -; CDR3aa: CASSSQRGGAGEQFF; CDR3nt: TGTGCCAGCAGCTCCCAGCGGGGGGGAGCGGGTGAGCAGTTCTTC
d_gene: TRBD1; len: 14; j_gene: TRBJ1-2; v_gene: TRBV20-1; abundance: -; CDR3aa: CSASGDRRDYGYTF; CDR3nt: TGCAGTGCTAGTGGGGACAGGCGGGACTATGGCTACACCTTC
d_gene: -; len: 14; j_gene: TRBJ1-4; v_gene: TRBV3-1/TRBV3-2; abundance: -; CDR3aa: CASSQGGGREKLFF; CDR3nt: TGTGCCAGCAGCCAAGGGGGGGGAAGGGAAAAACTGTTTTTT
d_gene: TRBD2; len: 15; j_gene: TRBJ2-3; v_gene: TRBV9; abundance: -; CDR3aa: CASSAAGGTGDTQYF; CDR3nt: TGTGCCAGCAGCGCAGCGGGGGGGACCGGGGATACGCAGTATTTT
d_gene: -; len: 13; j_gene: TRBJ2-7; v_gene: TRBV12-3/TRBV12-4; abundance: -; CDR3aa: CASSSPLLYEQYF; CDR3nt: TGTGCCAGCAGTTCCCCCCTTCTGTACGAGCAGTACTTC
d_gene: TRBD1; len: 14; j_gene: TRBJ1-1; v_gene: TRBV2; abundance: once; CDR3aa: CASRDPTGLAEAFF; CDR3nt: TGTGCCAGCAGGGACCCGACAGGGCTCGCTGAAGCTTTCTTT
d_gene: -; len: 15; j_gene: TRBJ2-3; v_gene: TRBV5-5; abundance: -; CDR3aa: CASSLGLGGTDTQYF; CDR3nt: TGTGCCAGCAGCTTGGGCCTGGGAGGCACAGATACGCAGTATTTT
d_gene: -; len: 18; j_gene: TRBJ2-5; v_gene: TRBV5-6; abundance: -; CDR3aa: CASSGGRSGPYSRETQYF; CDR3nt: TGTGCCAGCAGCGGGGGTCGGAGCGGGCCCTATTCCCGAGAGACCCAGTACTTC
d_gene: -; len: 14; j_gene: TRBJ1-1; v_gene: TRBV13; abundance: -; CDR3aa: CASSPGGNGAEAFF; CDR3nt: TGTGCCAGCAGCCCGGGGGGAAACGGCGCTGAAGCTTTCTTT
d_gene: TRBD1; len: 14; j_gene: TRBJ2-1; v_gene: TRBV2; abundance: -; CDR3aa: CASSEDRGYNEQFF; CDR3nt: TGTGCCAGCAGTGAGGACAGGGGCTACAATGAGCAGTTCTTC
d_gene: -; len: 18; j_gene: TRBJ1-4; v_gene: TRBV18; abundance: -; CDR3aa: CASSLAPGGHSTNEKLFF; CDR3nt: TGTGCCAGCTCACTGGCGCCCGGGGGGCACTCAACTAATGAAAAACTGTTTTTT
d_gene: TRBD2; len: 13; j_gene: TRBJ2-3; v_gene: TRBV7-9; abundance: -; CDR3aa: CASGGLAGDTQYF; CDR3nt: TGTGCCTCCGGGGGGCTAGCGGGAGATACGCAGTATTTT
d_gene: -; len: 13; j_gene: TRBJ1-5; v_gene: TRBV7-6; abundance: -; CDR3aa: CASSPGSDQPQHF; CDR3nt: TGTGCCAGCAGCCCAGGTTCCGATCAGCCCCAGCATTTT
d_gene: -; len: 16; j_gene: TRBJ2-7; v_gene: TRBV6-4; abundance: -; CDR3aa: CASTPDPGTPSYEQYF; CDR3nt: TGTGCCAGCACACCAGACCCCGGGACTCCCTCCTACGAGCAGTACTTC
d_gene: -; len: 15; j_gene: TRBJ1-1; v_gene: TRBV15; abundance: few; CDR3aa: CATSRDLAGNTEAFF; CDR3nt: TGTGCCACCAGCAGAGATTTGGCAGGGAACACTGAAGCTTTCTTT
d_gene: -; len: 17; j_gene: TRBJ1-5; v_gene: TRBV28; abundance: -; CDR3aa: CASSLLGGGFGNQPQHF; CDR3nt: TGTGCCAGCAGTTTATTAGGTGGAGGGTTTGGCAATCAGCCCCAGCATTTT
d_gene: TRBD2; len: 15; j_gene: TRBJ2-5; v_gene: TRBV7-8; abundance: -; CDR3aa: CASSSPGTSGETQYF; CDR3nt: TGTGCCAGCAGCTCCCCCGGGACTAGCGGGGAGACCCAGTACTTC
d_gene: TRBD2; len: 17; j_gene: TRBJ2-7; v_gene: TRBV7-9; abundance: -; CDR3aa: CASSPPSLAGGTYEQYF; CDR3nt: TGTGCCAGCAGCCCCCCCTCACTAGCGGGAGGGACCTACGAGCAGTACTTC
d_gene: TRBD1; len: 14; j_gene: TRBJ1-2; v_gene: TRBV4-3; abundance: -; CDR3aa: CASWGGDRVHGYTF; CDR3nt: TGCGCCAGCTGGGGGGGGGACAGGGTCCATGGCTACACCTTC
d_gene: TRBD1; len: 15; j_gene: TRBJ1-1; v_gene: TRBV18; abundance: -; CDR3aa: CASSPQQGGDTEAFF; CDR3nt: TGTGCCAGCTCACCCCAACAGGGGGGGGACACTGAAGCTTTCTTT